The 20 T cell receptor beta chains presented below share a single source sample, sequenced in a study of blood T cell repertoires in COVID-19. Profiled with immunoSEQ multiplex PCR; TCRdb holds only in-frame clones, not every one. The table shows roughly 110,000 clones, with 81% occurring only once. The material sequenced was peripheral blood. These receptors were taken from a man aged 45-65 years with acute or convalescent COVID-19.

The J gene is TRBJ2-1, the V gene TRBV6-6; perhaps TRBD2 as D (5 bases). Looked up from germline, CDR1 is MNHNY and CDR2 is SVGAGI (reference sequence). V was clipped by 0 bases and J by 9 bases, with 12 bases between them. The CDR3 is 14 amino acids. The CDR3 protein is CASSYSELVSEQFF. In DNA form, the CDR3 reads TGTGCCAGCAGTTACTCCGAACTAGTGTCTGAGCAGTTCTTC.

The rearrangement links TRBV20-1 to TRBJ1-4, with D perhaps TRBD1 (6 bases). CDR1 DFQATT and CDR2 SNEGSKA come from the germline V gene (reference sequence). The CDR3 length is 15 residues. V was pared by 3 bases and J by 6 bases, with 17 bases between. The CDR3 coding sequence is TGCAGTGCTAGTAACCGGGACAAGGGGGATGAAAAACTGTTTTTT. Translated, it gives CSASNRDKGDEKLFF.

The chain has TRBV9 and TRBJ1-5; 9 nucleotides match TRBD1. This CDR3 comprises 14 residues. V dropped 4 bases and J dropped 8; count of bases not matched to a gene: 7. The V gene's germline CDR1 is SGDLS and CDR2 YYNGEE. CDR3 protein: CASSPNRGLEPQHF. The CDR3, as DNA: TGTGCCAGCAGCCCCAACAGGGGGCTCGAGCCCCAGCATTTT. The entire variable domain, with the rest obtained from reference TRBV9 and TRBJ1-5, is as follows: DSGVTQTPKHLITATGQRVTLRCSPRSGDLSVYWYQQSLDQGLQFLIQYYNGEERAKGNILERFSAQQFPDLHSELNLSSLELGDSALYFCASSPNRGLEPQHFGDGTRLSIL.

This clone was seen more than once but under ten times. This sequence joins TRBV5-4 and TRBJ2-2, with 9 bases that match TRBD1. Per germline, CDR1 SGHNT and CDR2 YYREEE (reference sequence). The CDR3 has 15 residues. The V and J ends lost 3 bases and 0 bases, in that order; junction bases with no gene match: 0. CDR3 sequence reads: CASSWTGANTGELFF. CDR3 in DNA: TGTGCCAGCAGCTGGACAGGGGCGAACACCGGGGAGCTGTTTTTT.

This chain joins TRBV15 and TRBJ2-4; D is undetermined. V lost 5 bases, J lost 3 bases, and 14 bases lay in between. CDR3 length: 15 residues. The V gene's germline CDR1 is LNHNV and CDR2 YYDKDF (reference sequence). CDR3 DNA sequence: TGTGCCACCAGCGGTCCGCCTAGAGGCAAAAACATTCAGTACTTC. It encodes CATSGPPRGKNIQYF.

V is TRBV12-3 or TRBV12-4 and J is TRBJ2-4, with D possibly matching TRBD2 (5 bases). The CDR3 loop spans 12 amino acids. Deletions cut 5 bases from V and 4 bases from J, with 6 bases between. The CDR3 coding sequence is TGTGCCAGCAGTACGGGAAAAAACATTCAGTACTTC. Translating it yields CASSTGKNIQYF.

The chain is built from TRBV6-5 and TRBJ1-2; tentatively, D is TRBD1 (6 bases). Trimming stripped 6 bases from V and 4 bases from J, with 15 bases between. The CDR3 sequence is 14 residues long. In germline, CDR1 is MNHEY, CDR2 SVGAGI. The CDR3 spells CASRSRGAAYGYTF. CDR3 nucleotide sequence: TGTGCCAGCAGAAGCAGGGGAGCTGCCTATGGCTACACCTTC.

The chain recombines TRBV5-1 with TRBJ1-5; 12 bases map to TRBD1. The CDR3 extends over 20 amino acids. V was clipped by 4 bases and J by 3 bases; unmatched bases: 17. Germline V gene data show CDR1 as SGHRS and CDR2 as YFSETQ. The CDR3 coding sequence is TGCGCCAGCAGCCCAAAACCGAACTGGGACAGGGGGCAGATCAATCAGCCCCAGCATTTT. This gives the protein CASSPKPNWDRGQINQPQHF.

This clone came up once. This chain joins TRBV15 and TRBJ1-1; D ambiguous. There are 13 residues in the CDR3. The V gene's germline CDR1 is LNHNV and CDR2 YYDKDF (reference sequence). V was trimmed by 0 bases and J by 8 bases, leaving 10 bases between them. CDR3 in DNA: TGTGCCACCAGCAGAGATCTCTCGGGGGAAGCTTTCTTT. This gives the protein CATSRDLSGEAFF.

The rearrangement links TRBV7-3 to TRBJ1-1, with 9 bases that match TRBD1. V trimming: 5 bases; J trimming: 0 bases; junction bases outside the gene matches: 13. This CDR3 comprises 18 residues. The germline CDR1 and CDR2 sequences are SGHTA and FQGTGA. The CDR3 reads CASSPPGQGGFLNTEAFF. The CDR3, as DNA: TGTGCCAGCAGCCCTCCGGGACAGGGCGGGTTTCTGAACACTGAAGCTTTCTTT.

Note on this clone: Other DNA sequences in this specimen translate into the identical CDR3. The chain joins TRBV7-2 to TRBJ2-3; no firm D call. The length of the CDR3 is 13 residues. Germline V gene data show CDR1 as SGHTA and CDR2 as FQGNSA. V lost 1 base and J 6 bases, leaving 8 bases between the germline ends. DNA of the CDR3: TGTGCCAGCAGCTTAGAGCGCGCCGATACGCAGTATTTT. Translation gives CASSLERADTQYF.

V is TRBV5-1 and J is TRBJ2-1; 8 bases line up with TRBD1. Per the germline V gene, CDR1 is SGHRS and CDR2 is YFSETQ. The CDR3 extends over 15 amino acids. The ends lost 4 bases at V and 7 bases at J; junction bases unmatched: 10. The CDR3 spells CASSLQGVYKNEQFF. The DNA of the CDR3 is TGCGCCAGCAGCCTACAGGGGGTATACAAGAATGAGCAGTTCTTC. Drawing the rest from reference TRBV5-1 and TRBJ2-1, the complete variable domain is KAGVTQTPRYLIKTRGQQVTLSCSPISGHRSVSWYQQTPGQGLQFLFEYFSETQRNKGNFPGRFSGRQFSNSRSEMNVSTLELGDSALYLCASSLQGVYKNEQFFGPGTRLTVL.

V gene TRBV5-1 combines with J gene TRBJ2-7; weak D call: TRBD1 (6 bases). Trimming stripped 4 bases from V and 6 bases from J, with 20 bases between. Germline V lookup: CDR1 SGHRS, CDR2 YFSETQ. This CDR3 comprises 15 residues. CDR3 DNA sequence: TGCGCCAGCAGCCCCGAGGCAGGGGTATTGCGCGAGCAGTACTTC. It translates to CASSPEAGVLREQYF.

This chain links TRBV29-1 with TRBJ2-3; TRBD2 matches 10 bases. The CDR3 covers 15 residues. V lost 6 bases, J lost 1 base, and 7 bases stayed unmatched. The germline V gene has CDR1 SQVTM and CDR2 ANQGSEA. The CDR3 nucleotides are TGCAGCGTGGGTGCGCTAGCGGGGGGCACAGATACGCAGTATTTT. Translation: CSVGALAGGTDTQYF.

The CDR3 loop is CASRRGWLSNTGELFF. The DNA for the CDR3 is TGTGCCAGCAGGCGGGGGTGGCTAAGCAACACCGGGGAGCTGTTTTTT. V is TRBV9 and J is TRBJ2-2, with 7 nucleotides matching TRBD2. CDR3 length: 16 amino acids. J lost 2 bases, V lost 5 bases, and 9 bases had no gene match. CDR1 and CDR2 from the germline V gene are SGDLS and YYNGEE.

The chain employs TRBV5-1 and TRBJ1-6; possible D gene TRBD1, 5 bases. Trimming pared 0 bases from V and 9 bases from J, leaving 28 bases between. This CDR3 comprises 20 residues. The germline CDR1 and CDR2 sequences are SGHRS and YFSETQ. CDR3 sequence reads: CASSLDVGNSGARPSSPLHF. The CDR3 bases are TGCGCCAGCAGCTTGGATGTAGGCAACAGCGGGGCCAGGCCGAGTTCACCCCTCCACTTT.

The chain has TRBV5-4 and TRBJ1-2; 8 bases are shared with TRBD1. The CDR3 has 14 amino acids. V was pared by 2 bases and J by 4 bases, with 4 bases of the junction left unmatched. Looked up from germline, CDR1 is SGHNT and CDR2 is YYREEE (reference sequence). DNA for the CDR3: TGTGCCAGCAGCTTTACGACAGGGGCCTATGGCTACACCTTC. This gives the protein CASSFTTGAYGYTF.

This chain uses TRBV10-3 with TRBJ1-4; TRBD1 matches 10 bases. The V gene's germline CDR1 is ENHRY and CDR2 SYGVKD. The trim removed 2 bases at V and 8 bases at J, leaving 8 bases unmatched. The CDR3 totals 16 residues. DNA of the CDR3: TGTGCCATCAGTGAGGGTCGAGACAGGGGGCAAGAAAAACTGTTTTTT. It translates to CAISEGRDRGQEKLFF.

DNA of the CDR3: TGTGCCAGCAGCTTCCCAGGGACCTACGAGCAGTACTTC. Encoded protein: CASSFPGTYEQYF. The chain joins TRBV11-2 to TRBJ2-7, with D perhaps TRBD1 (5 bases). The germline V gene has CDR1 SGHAT and CDR2 FQNNGV. Between the trimmed V and J ends, which lost 3 bases and 2 bases, there was a span of 8 bases. This CDR3 is 13 amino acids long. Full variable domain (rest looked up from reference TRBV11-2 and TRBJ2-7): EAGVAQSPRYKIIEKRQSVAFWCNPISGHATLYWYQQILGQGPKLLIQFQNNGVVDDSQLPKDRFSAERLKGVDSTLKIQPAKLEDSAVYLCASSFPGTYEQYFGPGTRLTVT.

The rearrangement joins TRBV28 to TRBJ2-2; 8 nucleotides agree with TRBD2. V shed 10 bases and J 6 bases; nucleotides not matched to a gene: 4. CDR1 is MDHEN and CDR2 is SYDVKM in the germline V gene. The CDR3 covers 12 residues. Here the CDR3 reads CATPGGPGELFF. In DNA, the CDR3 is TGTGCCACCCCGGGGGGGCCCGGGGAGCTGTTTTTT.